The present TCR beta chain was sequenced within a study of T cell changes during pregnancy in multiple sclerosis. The table came from immunoSEQ multiplex PCR; TCRdb's copy has only in-frame clones and leaves some out. The top ten hold about 1.5% of the sample, which has about 68,000 clones, about nine tenths seen once. The germline V gene encodes CDR1 SGHRS and CDR2 YFSETQ. Trimming took off 7 bases at V and 2 bases at J, with 13 bases between the two ends. The CDR3 is 14 amino acids. V and J are TRBV5-1 and TRBJ2-1; D is possibly TRBD2 (6 bases). This TCR was sampled from a female donor with multiple sclerosis, enrolled in a pregnancy study. Sequenced here: peripheral blood, sampled in the third trimester of pregnancy. The CDR3 loop reads CASGGEAAYNEQFF. The DNA of the CDR3 is TGCGCCAGCGGCGGGGAGGCTGCCTACAATGAGCAGTTCTTC.